This T cell receptor (beta chain) was captured in a study of cytomegalovirus exposure and HLA in healthy donors. Clones were sequenced by immunoSEQ multiplex PCR, and TCRdb holds only the in-frame ones, with some missing. The sample holds 95,000 to 150,000 clones; around 94% are singletons and the top ten take approximately 1.2%. The sample taken for sequencing was PBMCs. The receptor comes from a young woman in good health and CMV-seronegative.

CDR3 in amino acids: CASSPGTSLTGELFF. For the CDR3, the DNA is TGTGCCAGCAGCCCGGGGACTTCTCTCACCGGGGAGCTGTTTTTT. The genes are TRBV2 and TRBJ2-2, with D possibly matching TRBD2 (6 bases). This CDR3 comprises 15 residues. The V end lost 6 bases, the J end lost 4 bases, and 15 bases lay between the germline ends. Germline V gene data show CDR1 as SNHLY and CDR2 as FYNNEI.